This passage covers 25 T cell receptor beta chains from one sample sequenced in a study of tumor and adjacent non-tumor tissue in lung cancer. Three rounds of nested PCR, following a modified ARM-PCR protocol, produced the TCRbeta library. TCRdb redid the calling of the multiplex PCR reads with MiXCR, one entry per CDR3 protein. The data show 78,000 or so distinct CDR3 sequences, around 85% seen once. RNA was extracted from bulk tissue without any cell sorting. Sequencing was done on a sample of lung tumor tissue. The receptors shown here come from a woman in her 50s with non-small cell lung cancer.

Concerning this clonotype itself: The junction departs from germline at one end; a sequencing error may be responsible. The chain couples TRBV28 to TRBJ2-1, with a tentative D call TRBD2 (6 bases). Germline CDR1 reads MDHEN; CDR2 reads SYDVKM. The CDR3 totals 16 residues. The CDR3 region is CARTSLGGSSYNEHYF. CDR3 bases: TGTGCCAGGACCTCTCTGGGGGGTAGCTCCTACAATGAGCACTACTTC.

About this clonotype: In this CDR3 the conserved last residue, phenylalanine or tryptophan, is missing, so a read error is likely. V usage is TRBV20-1 and J usage is TRBJ2-1; no clear D gene. This CDR3 region has 11 residues. Germline V CDR1 and CDR2: DFQATT, SNEGSKA (reference sequence). The CDR3 bases are TGCACTGCTAAGCAAAACAATGAGCAGTTCTCC. Its protein product is CTAKQNNEQFS.

This chain uses TRBV11-2 with TRBJ1-2; tentative D call: TRBD1 (6 bases). The CDR3 loop spans 15 amino acids. V was trimmed by 5 bases and J by 13 bases, leaving 26 bases between them. Looked up from germline, CDR1 is SGHAT and CDR2 is FQNNGV. The CDR3 reads CASSLKGGPNYGCTF. The CDR3 DNA sequence: TGTGCCAGCAGCCTAAAGGGGGGACCCAACTATGGATGCACCTTC.

The chain carries TRBV20-1 and TRBJ2-4, with 8 bases fitting TRBD2. The CDR3 length is 15 residues. Per the germline V gene, CDR1 is DFQATT and CDR2 is SNEGSKA (reference sequence). CDR3 DNA: TGCAACGGGACTAGAGGGACCCTAGCCAAAAACATTCAGTACTTC. Translating it yields CNGTRGTLAKNIQYF.

A word on this clonotype: The germline gene is not matched at one end of the junction; a read error may be the cause. V and J are TRBV20-1 and TRBJ2-5, with D possibly matching TRBD2 (7 bases). CDR1 and CDR2 from the germline V gene are DFQATT and SNEGSKA (reference sequence). The CDR3 is made up of 13 amino acids. The CDR3 nucleotides read TGCAGTGCCAGAGACGGAGGGGGGGAGACCCGGTACTTC. This translates into CSARDGGGETRYF.

In regard to this clonotype: It may be a read error: a sequence one base away is much more abundant. The rearrangement uses TRBV7-9 and TRBJ1-2; 9 nucleotides match TRBD1. Germline values: CDR1 SEHNR, CDR2 FQNEAQ (reference sequence). The CDR3 totals 15 residues. The DNA of the CDR3 is TGTGCCAGCAGATTAGACAGGGGGGACGCGAGTGGCTACACCTTC. Protein sequence: CASRLDRGDASGYTF.

On this clonotype itself: No conserved phenylalanine or tryptophan is present at the end of the CDR3, so a read error is the likely explanation. V usage is TRBV6-1 and J usage is TRBJ2-1; TRBD2 matches at 10 bases. In germline, CDR1 is MNHNS, CDR2 SASEGT. This CDR3 is 15 amino acids long. Trimming at V came to 3 bases and at J to 13 bases, leaving 12 bases not matched to a gene. CDR3 nucleotide sequence: TGTGCCAGCAGTGATCGACTAGCGGGTACGGTTATACAGTTCCTC. Encoded protein: CASSDRLAGTVIQFL.

Of note for this clonotype: A junction boundary mismatches the germline segment, possibly from a read error. The chain links TRBV4-1 to TRBJ1-1, with D unresolved. The CDR3 totals 15 residues. The germline V gene encodes CDR1 MGHRA and CDR2 YSYEKL. The CDR3 protein is CASSQPALMNTEAFF. The DNA for the CDR3 is TGCGCCAGCAGCCAACCGGCTCTAATGAACACTGAAGCTTTCTTC.

Turning to this clonotype: Relative to the germline gene, one junction end is altered; a read error may explain this. The rearrangement uses TRBV5-1 and TRBJ2-2; D not resolved. The length of the CDR3 is 16 residues. The V gene's germline CDR1 is SGHRS and CDR2 YFSETQ. CDR3 in DNA: TGCGCCAGCAGCTTGGTTTATGGTGGCCCAACCGAGGAGCTGTTTTTT. It is translated as CASSLVYGGPTEELFF.

There are many counts of this clonotype. V is TRBV30 and J is TRBJ2-5; D not resolved. V lost 3 bases to trimming and J lost 1 base, with 9 bases between them. Per germline, CDR1 GTSNPN and CDR2 SVGIG (reference sequence). The CDR3 spans 13 residues. This chain's CDR3 is CAWSPLVQETQYF. DNA for the CDR3: TGTGCCTGGAGCCCCCTAGTCCAAGAGACCCAGTACTTC.

Comment on this clonotype: An end of the junction differs from the germline gene, which may be a read error. For the CDR3, the DNA is TGTGTCTGGACCGTAGTCATCACATATACCCAGTATTTT. Protein sequence: CVWTVVITYTQYF. The chain has TRBV30 and TRBJ2-3; D is ambiguous. Germline CDR1 GTSNPN, CDR2 SVGIG (reference sequence). The CDR3 has 13 residues.

This clonotype turned up a few times. This may arise from a read error, as a much more abundant clone is one base away. As the CDR3 is not closed by the conserved phenylalanine or tryptophan, this likely results from a read error. V usage is TRBV11-3 and J usage is TRBJ2-5, with TRBD2 matching over 10 bases. Germline V gene lookup returns CDR1 SGHNT and CDR2 YENEEA. The ends lost 1 base at V and 1 base at J; junction bases unmatched: 6. This CDR3 is 17 amino acids long. CDR3 bases: TGTGCCAGCAGCTTAGGTACTAGCGGGGTATCCCAAGAGACCCAGTACATC. Amino acids: CASSLGTSGVSQETQYI.

This clonotype was counted a few times. The V and J genes are TRBV2 and TRBJ1-5; D not resolved. The germline V and J ends were trimmed by 6 bases and 0 bases, with 12 bases remaining between them. CDR3 length: 15 residues. Germline CDR1 is SNHLY and CDR2 is FYNNEI. As DNA, the CDR3 is TGTGCCAGCAGCGAGTGGGCGATTAGCAATCAGCCCCAGCATTTT. Translated, it gives CASSEWAISNQPQHF.

As for this clonotype: A much larger clone is a single base away; this may be a read error. Since the CDR3 does not end with the conserved phenylalanine or tryptophan, this likely comes from a read error. This sequence joins TRBV20-1 and TRBJ2-1, with 8 bases aligning to TRBD2. The CDR3 runs to 13 residues. Germline CDR1 and CDR2: DFQATT and SNEGSKA (reference sequence). Losses at the gene ends were 6 bases for V and 9 bases for J; bases not matched to a gene: 10. CDR3 nucleotides: TGCAGTGCGCACATAGCGGGAACGGGTGAGCAGTTCCTC. It encodes CSAHIAGTGEQFL.

This chain links TRBV29-1 with TRBJ1-1; no reliable D call. Trimming cost V 0 bases and J 5 bases, with 7 bases left between them. The CDR3 totals 12 residues. The germline V gene has CDR1 SQVTM and CDR2 ANQGSEA. CDR3 amino acids: CSVEEPGTEAFF. CDR3 DNA sequence: TGCAGCGTTGAAGAGCCTGGAACTGAAGCTTTCTTT.

With regard to this clonotype: An end of the junction does not agree with germline; a read error may underlie this. The rearrangement links TRBV6-2 or TRBV6-3 to TRBJ2-3; D gene ambiguous. The V gene's germline CDR1 is MNHEY and CDR2 SVGEGT. There are 11 residues in the CDR3. The CDR3 nucleotides read TGTGCCAGACAGAGTACAGATACACAGTATTTT. Encoded protein: CARQSTDTQYF.

Comment on this clonotype: An end of the junction differs from the germline gene, which may be a read error. This chain uses TRBV12-3 or TRBV12-4 with TRBJ1-2, with D unresolved. The CDR3 length is 13 residues. CDR3 DNA sequence: TGTGCCAGCAGTTTAGGGGGAGGAGGTGACTACATCTTC. Translated, it gives CASSLGGGGDYIF.

Turning to this clonotype: The junction differs from germline at one of its ends, possibly a read error. The rearrangement links TRBV20-1 to TRBJ2-1; 12 bases align to TRBD2. The germline V gene has CDR1 DFQATT and CDR2 SNEGSKA (reference sequence). The CDR3 is 18 amino acids. CDR3 amino acids: CSARKTHGLAGRYNEQFF. The CDR3 bases are TGCAGTGCTAGAAAAACCCACGGACTAGCGGGACGCTACAATGAACAGTTCTTC.

A word on this clonotype: In this CDR3 the conserved last residue, phenylalanine or tryptophan, is missing, so a read error is likely. The V gene is TRBV11-2, the J gene TRBJ2-7; D ambiguous. Germline CDR1 SGHAT, CDR2 FQNNGV. CDR3 size: 15 residues. CDR3 in DNA: TGTGCCAGAAGCTTATCTCCGAGTTCCTCCTACGAGCAGTACTTA. Protein product: CARSLSPSSSYEQYL.

The chain combines TRBV11-2 with TRBJ2-1; 9 nucleotides agree with TRBD2. The CDR3 length is 15 residues. Germline V lookup: CDR1 SGHAT, CDR2 FQNNGV. The CDR3 DNA is TGTACCAACAGCCAGGGACTAGCTATGTGCAATGAGCAGTTCTTC. Translated, it gives CTNSQGLAMCNEQFF.

With regard to this clonotype: One end of the junction does not line up with germline, which may come from a read error. The V and J genes are TRBV28 and TRBJ2-2; tentative D call: TRBD2 (7 bases). Germline CDR1 MDHEN, CDR2 SYDVKM. The CDR3 consists of 18 residues. Written as DNA, the CDR3 is TGTGCCAGCATTTCATTTACGGTGCTAGAAGTTAGGACCGGGGGGCTGCTTTTT. Translating gives CASISFTVLEVRTGGLLF.

Concerning this clonotype: Relative to the germline gene, one junction end is altered; a read error may explain this. The chain is built from TRBV10-3 and TRBJ2-2, with no clear D. The CDR3 runs to 15 residues. Germline V CDR1 and CDR2: ENHRY, SYGVKD. The CDR3 DNA is TGTACCATCCAGGACCGGCGGACCAACACCGGGGAGCTGTTTTTT. Translating it yields CTIQDRRTNTGELFF.

As for this clonotype: Sequence at one end of the junction differs from germline and may be a read error. The rearrangement joins TRBV28 to TRBJ1-3; D gene ambiguous. In germline, CDR1 is MDHEN, CDR2 SYDVKM. The CDR3 spans 15 residues. The DNA for the CDR3 is TGTACCAGCAGTCGTGGGAACAGCTCTGGAAACACCATATATTTT. Its protein is CTSSRGNSSGNTIYF.

The chain links TRBV28 to TRBJ2-1, with D perhaps given as TRBD1 or TRBD2 (6 bases each). This CDR3 is 18 amino acids long. Trimming pared 8 bases from V and 9 bases from J, leaving 32 bases between. Germline loops: CDR1 MDHEN, CDR2 SYDVKM. The CDR3 DNA is TGTGCCAGCGCTAAACGTGGGGGGCTCGGCGGGCGAGGGGGTGAGCAGTTCTTC. It yields the protein CASAKRGGLGGRGGEQFF.

To note about this clonotype: At one end, the junction sequence differs from germline, possibly due to a read error. The V call is TRBV20-1, the J call TRBJ2-7; D possibly corresponds to TRBD2 (6 bases). This CDR3 is 14 amino acids long. Germline V lookup: CDR1 DFQATT, CDR2 SNEGSKA (reference sequence). CDR3 sequence: CNASKEGVGYEQYF. The CDR3, as DNA: TGCAATGCCAGCAAGGAGGGAGTGGGATACGAGCAGTACTTT.